The 9 T cell receptor beta chains in this list originate from one sample, sequenced in a study of T cell responses to AZD1222 COVID-19 vaccine. Method: immunoSEQ multiplex PCR; TCRdb's copy keeps in-frame clones and lacks some. The sample contains roughly 160,000 clones, roughly 92% of which appear only once. The sequenced sample was peripheral blood, obtained on day 0 of AZD1222 vaccination. The source of these receptors is an adult in good health.

The rearrangement links TRBV7-9 to TRBJ1-1, with 9 bases matching TRBD1. CDR3 length equals 15 residues. After removal of 5 bases from V and 4 bases from J, the junction contained 8 bases not matched to a gene. Germline loops: CDR1 SEHNR, CDR2 FQNEAQ (reference sequence). CDR3 region: CASSVQGARSTEAFF. The CDR3 nucleotides read TGTGCCAGCAGCGTACAGGGGGCGCGGTCCACTGAAGCTTTCTTT.

The V and J genes are TRBV7-3 and TRBJ2-1, with D hard to call. Germline CDR1 reads SGHTA; CDR2 reads FQGTGA. The V gene lost 1 base and the J gene lost 8 bases, with 9 bases spanning the gap. The CDR3 has 13 residues. As DNA, the CDR3 is TGTGCCAGCAGCTTAATGGGCGGAGATGAGCAGTTCTTC. Translation gives CASSLMGGDEQFF.

The gene calls are TRBV7-6 and TRBJ2-2, with 8 bases matching TRBD1. CDR1 is SGHVS, CDR2 FNYEAQ, per germline. The CDR3 loop spans 16 amino acids. Trimming removed 6 bases from V and 5 bases from J; junction bases left unmatched: 11. The CDR3 nucleotides are TGTGCCAGCAGTCTCTATCAGGGGGCGTCGACCGGGGAGCTGTTTTTT. Residues: CASSLYQGASTGELFF.

The sample holds one count of this clone. V gene TRBV4-3 combines with J gene TRBJ1-4, with D perhaps matching TRBD1 (5 bases). The CDR3 has 17 amino acids. Germline-derived CDR1 and CDR2 are LGHNA and YSLEER. Trimming removed 2 bases at V and 4 bases at J, with 17 bases between. The CDR3 DNA reads as TGCGCCAGCAGCCAATCGTGGCCGGACGGGGGTAATGAAAAACTGTTTTTT. This sequence encodes CASSQSWPDGGNEKLFF.

The V call is TRBV5-5, the J call TRBJ2-6; D may be TRBD1 (5 bases). Germline CDR1 reads SGHKS; CDR2 reads YYEKEE (reference sequence). The V end was cut by 4 bases, the J end by 1 base, with 15 bases between. The CDR3 covers 17 residues. This CDR3 reads CASSPTRQRSGANVLTF. DNA for the CDR3: TGTGCCAGCAGCCCAACAAGACAGAGATCTGGGGCCAACGTCCTGACTTTC.

The chain links TRBV2 to TRBJ1-4; a possible D gene is TRBD1 (6 bases). There are 14 residues in the CDR3. The V end was cut by 3 bases, the J end by 15 bases, with 20 bases between. In germline, CDR1 is SNHLY, CDR2 FYNNEI. CDR3 in DNA: TGTGCCAGCAGTGAGATCCAACAGGGAGGAGGGGTGTTTTTT. As protein: CASSEIQQGGGVFF.

The chain employs TRBV19 and TRBJ1-6; no firm D call. The CDR3 has 16 amino acids. Per the germline V gene, CDR1 is LNHDA and CDR2 is SQIVND (reference sequence). Trimming cost V 4 bases and J 7 bases, with 17 bases left between them. In nucleotides, the CDR3 is TGTGCCAGTAGTACCTCGATAACCCCGTTGAATTCACCCCTCCACTTT. Its protein product is CASSTSITPLNSPLHF.

This clone appeared a few times. The gene calls are TRBV20-1 and TRBJ2-3, with D uncertain. This CDR3 spans 13 amino acids. V gave up 3 bases and J gave up 4 bases, with 11 bases separating them. Germline loops: CDR1 DFQATT, CDR2 SNEGSKA (reference sequence). The CDR3 spells CSASVGPADTQYF. The CDR3 region has the DNA TGCAGTGCTAGTGTAGGACCCGCAGATACGCAGTATTTT.

The V and J genes are TRBV4-1 and TRBJ1-5; 7 bases line up with TRBD1. CDR1 is MGHRA, CDR2 YSYEKL, per germline. Trimming at V came to 0 bases and at J to 5 bases, leaving 10 bases not matched to a gene. CDR3 length: 17 residues. In nucleotides, the CDR3 is TGCGCCAGCAGCCAAGATCTCGACAGGGTAAGAGATCAGCCCCAGCATTTT. Amino acids: CASSQDLDRVRDQPQHF.